Listed here are 9 T cell receptor beta chains from one sample, sequenced in a study of cytomegalovirus exposure and HLA in healthy donors. Primers for the PCR totalled 60 Vbeta and 13 Jbeta. Produced via immunoSEQ multiplex PCR; TCRdb's table is partial and in-frame only. Of a few hundred thousand clones in the sample, approximately 79% are singletons; the top ten hold 0.22%. Sequenced input: PBMCs. All receptors derive from a girl aged 2-9 years in good health and CMV-seronegative.

The V and J genes are TRBV6-1 and TRBJ1-1, with a possible D match to TRBD1 (5 bases). V was cut by 5 bases and J by 5 bases, with 18 bases left in between. The CDR3 has 15 residues. Looked up from germline, CDR1 is MNHNS and CDR2 is SASEGT. The CDR3 spells CASSRGTLGTTEAFF. CDR3 coding DNA: TGTGCCAGCAGTAGGGGAACCCTCGGTACGACTGAAGCTTTCTTT.

V usage is TRBV5-4 and J usage is TRBJ1-6; no clear D. There are 15 residues in the CDR3. Germline CDR1 and CDR2: SGHNT and YYREEE (reference sequence). Trimming removed 1 base from V and 7 bases from J, with 12 bases in between. This chain's CDR3 is CASSLRQGLNSPLHF. The CDR3 DNA follows: TGTGCCAGCAGCTTGCGACAAGGATTGAATTCACCCCTCCACTTT.

The chain couples TRBV25-1 to TRBJ2-7; 7 nucleotides align to TRBD1. The CDR3 has 13 amino acids. The V segment lost 5 bases and the J segment 3 bases; nucleotides outside the gene matches: 4. Germline V gene sequence: CDR1 MGHDK, CDR2 SYGVNS. The CDR3 region has the DNA TGTGCCAGCAGTTCGACAGGGAGCTACGAGCAGTACTTC. Its protein is CASSSTGSYEQYF.

The chain recombines TRBV18 with TRBJ2-4; TRBD2 matches 8 bases. V lost 6 bases to trimming and J lost 3 bases; unmatched junction nucleotides: 13. CDR1 is KGHSH, CDR2 LQKENI, per germline. The CDR3 length is 17 residues. In DNA, the CDR3 is TGTGCCAGCTCGCCCCCGGGGGGGGAGTTTCTCAAAAACATTCAGTACTTC. Protein sequence: CASSPPGGEFLKNIQYF.

The chain is built from TRBV11-2 and TRBJ2-4; D gene unclear. Trimming left V 5 bases short and J 0 bases short, with 14 bases between. Germline CDR1 and CDR2: SGHAT and FQNNGV. CDR3 length: 16 residues. In DNA, the CDR3 is TGTGCCAGCAGCGAAGCAACGTCCCTAGCCAAAAACATTCAGTACTTC. Amino acids: CASSEATSLAKNIQYF.

This clone was detected only a few times. V gene TRBV10-1 combines with J gene TRBJ2-1; D may be TRBD2 (6 bases). The germline V gene encodes CDR1 WNHNN and CDR2 SYGVQD (reference sequence). Deletions cut 3 bases from V and 7 bases from J, with 16 bases between. The CDR3 runs 15 residues. As DNA, the CDR3 is TGCGCCAGCAGTGATTGGCAGGGAGGTAGGAATGAGCAGTTCTTC. Encoded protein: CASSDWQGGRNEQFF.

This clone appeared once. The chain combines TRBV6-5 with TRBJ1-4, with 7 bases that match TRBD1. Per germline, CDR1 MNHEY and CDR2 SVGAGI. Unmatched junction bases numbered 5, after V lost 6 bases and J lost 7 bases. This CDR3 contains 13 residues. CDR3 DNA: TGTGCCAGCAGGCAACAGGGGTCTGAAAAACTGTTTTTT. Translating it yields CASRQQGSEKLFF.

The CDR3 protein is CASSLGGEGYTF. The CDR3 bases are TGCGCCAGCAGCTTGGGCGGGGAGGGCTACACCTTC. The chain recombines TRBV5-1 with TRBJ1-2; D is ambiguous. This CDR3 has 12 amino acids. The V end was cut by 0 bases, the J end by 8 bases, with 8 bases between. Germline loops: CDR1 SGHRS, CDR2 YFSETQ.

The V gene is TRBV7-9, the J gene TRBJ2-1; D is uncertain. In germline, CDR1 is SEHNR, CDR2 FQNEAQ (reference sequence). The germline V and J ends were trimmed by 1 base and 5 bases, with 12 bases remaining between them. CDR3 length: 15 amino acids. The CDR3 DNA sequence: TGTGCCAGCAGCTTAGTCCTAGTTCGAGACAATGAGCAGTTCTTC. This codes for CASSLVLVRDNEQFF.